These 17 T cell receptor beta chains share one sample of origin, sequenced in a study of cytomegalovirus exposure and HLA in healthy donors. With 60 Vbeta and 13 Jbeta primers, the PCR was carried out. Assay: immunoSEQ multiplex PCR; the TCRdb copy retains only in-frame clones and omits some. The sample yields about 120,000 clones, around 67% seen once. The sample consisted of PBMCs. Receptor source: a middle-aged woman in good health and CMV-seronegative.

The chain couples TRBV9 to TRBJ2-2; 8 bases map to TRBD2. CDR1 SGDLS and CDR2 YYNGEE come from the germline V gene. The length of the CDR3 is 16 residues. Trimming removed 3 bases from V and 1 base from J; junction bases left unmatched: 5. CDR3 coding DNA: TGTGCCAGCAGCGAGGCGGGACTAGGGAACACCGGGGAGCTGTTTTTT. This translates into CASSEAGLGNTGELFF.

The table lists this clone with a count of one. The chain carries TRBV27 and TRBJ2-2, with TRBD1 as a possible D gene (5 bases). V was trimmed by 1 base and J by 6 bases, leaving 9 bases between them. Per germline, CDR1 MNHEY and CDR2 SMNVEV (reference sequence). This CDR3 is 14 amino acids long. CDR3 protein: CASSLWGAAGELFF. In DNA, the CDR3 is TGTGCCAGCAGTTTATGGGGCGCGGCCGGGGAGCTGTTTTTT.

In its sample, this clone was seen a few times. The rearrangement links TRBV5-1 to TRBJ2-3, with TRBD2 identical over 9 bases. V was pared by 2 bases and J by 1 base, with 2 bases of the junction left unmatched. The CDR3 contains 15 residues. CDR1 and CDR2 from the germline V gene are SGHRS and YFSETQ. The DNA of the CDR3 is TGCGCCAGCAGCTTCGGACTAGCGCGCACAGATACGCAGTATTTT. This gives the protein CASSFGLARTDTQYF.

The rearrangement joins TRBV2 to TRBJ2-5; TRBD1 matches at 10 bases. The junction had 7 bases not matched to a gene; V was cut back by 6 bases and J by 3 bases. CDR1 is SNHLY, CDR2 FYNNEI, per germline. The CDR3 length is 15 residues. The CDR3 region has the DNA TGTGCCAGCAGGGAGACCGGGACAGGGGAAGAGACCCAGTACTTC. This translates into CASRETGTGEETQYF. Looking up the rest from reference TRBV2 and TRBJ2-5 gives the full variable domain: EPEVTQTPSHQVTQMGQEVILRCVPISNHLYFYWYRQILGQKVEFLVSFYNNEISEKSEIFDDQFSVERPDGSNFTLKIRSTKLEDSAMYFCASRETGTGEETQYFGPGTRLLVL.

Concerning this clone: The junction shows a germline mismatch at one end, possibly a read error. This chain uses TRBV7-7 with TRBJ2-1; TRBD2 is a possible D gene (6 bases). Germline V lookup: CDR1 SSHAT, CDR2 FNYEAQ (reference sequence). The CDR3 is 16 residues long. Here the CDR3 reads CASSLEGGAAYNEQFF. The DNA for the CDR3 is TGTGCTAGCAGCTTAGAGGGCGGGGCAGCCTACAATGAGCAGTTCTTC.

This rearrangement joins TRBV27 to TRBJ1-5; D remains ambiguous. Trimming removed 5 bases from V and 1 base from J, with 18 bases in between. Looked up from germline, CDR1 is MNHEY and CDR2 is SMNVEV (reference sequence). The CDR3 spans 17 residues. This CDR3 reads CASSPTWAAGSNQPQHF. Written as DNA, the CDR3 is TGTGCCAGCAGTCCGACATGGGCAGCTGGGAGCAATCAGCCCCAGCATTTT.

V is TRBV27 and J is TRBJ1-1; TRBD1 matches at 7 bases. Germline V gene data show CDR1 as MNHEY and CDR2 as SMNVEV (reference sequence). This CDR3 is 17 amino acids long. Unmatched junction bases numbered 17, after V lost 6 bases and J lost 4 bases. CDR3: CASRPKGANRGRTEAFF. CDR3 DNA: TGTGCCAGCAGACCCAAAGGGGCCAACAGGGGTCGCACTGAAGCTTTCTTT.

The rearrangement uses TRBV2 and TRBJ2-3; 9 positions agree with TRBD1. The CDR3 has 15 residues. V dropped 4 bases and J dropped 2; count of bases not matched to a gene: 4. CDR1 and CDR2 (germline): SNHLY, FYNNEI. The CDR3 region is CASSADRGNTDTQYF. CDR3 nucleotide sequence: TGTGCCAGCAGTGCGGACAGGGGCAACACAGATACGCAGTATTTT.

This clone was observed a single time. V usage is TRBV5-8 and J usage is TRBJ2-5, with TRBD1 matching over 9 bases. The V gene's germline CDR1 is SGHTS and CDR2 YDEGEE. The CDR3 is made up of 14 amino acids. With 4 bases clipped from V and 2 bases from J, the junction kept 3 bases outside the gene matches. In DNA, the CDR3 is TGTGCCAGCAGCCCCGGGACAGGGCAAGAGACCCAGTACTTC. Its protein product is CASSPGTGQETQYF.

The CDR3 here is CASSHIQGPGETQYF. CDR3 DNA sequence: TGCGCCAGCAGCCACATACAGGGACCGGGGGAGACCCAGTACTTC. The rearrangement joins TRBV5-1 to TRBJ2-5; a weak D match, TRBD1 (6 bases). The ends were cut back, 4 bases at V and 5 bases at J, with 18 bases in the middle. From germline, CDR1 is SGHRS and CDR2 YFSETQ. CDR3 size: 15 residues. Full variable domain (missing parts from reference TRBV5-1 and TRBJ2-5): KAGVTQTPRYLIKTRGQQVTLSCSPISGHRSVSWYQQTPGQGLQFLFEYFSETQRNKGNFPGRFSGRQFSNSRSEMNVSTLELGDSALYLCASSHIQGPGETQYFGPGTRLLVL.

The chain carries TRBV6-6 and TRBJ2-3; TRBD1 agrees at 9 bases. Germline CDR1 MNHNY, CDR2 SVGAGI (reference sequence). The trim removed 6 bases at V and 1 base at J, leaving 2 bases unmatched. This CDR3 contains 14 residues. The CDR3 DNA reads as TGTGCCAGCAGACGGACAGGGGGCACAGATACGCAGTATTTT. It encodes CASRRTGGTDTQYF.

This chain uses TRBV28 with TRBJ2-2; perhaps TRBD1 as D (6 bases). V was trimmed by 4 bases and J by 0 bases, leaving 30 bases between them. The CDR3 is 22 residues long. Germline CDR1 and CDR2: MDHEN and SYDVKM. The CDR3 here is CASSYRDPWRSDLMANTGELFF. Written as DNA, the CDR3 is TGTGCCAGCAGTTACAGGGATCCCTGGCGCTCGGACCTAATGGCGAACACCGGGGAGCTGTTTTTT.

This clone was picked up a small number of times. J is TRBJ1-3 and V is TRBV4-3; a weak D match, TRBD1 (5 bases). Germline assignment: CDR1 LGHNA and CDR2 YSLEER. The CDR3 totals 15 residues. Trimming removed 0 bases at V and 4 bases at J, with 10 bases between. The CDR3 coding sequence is TGCGCCAGCAGCCAAGACAGGGTGAACGGAAACACCATATATTTT. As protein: CASSQDRVNGNTIYF.

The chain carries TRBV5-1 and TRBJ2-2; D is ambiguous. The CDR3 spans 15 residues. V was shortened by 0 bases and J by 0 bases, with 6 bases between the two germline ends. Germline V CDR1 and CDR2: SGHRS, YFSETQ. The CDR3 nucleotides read TGCGCCAGCAGCTTGGGCGGAGCGAACACCGGGGAGCTGTTTTTT. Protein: CASSLGGANTGELFF.

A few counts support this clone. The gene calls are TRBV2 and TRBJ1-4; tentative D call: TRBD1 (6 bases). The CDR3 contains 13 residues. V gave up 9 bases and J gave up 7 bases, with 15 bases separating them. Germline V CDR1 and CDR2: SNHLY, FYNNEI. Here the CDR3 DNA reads TGTGCCAGTATACAGGGAAGGGGTGAAAAACTGTTTTTT. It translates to CASIQGRGEKLFF.

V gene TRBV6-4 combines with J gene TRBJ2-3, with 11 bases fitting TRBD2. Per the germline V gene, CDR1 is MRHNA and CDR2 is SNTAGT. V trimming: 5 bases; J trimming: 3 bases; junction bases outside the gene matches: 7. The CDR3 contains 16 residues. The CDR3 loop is CASSPGTSGGTDTQYF. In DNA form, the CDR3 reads TGTGCCAGCAGTCCCGGGACTAGCGGAGGGACAGATACGCAGTATTTT.

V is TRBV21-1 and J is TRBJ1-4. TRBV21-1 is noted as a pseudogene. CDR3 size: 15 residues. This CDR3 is CASSKALGGLEKLFF. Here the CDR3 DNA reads TGTGCCAGCAGCAAAGCGCTCGGAGGGCTGGAAAAACTGTTTTTT.